Sequencing of this T cell receptor (beta chain) was carried out in a study of T cell repertoires and leukemia-associated antigens (dated 2019 in TCRdb). Turning to the overall study: Around 15 million effective reads were obtained overall, with each sample giving about 5.1 to 7 million read pairs and 3.3 to 5.0 million effective reads. Using in vitro peptide stimulation of healthy T cells, the study set out to figure out what antigen is recognized by a TCR Vbeta21 clone that had previously been found in CML patients. The investigation overall reported the following: The antigen specificity and function of the expanded clones were not directly tested and needed further investigation. No significant differences among the four groups were observed in the numbers of Vbeta genes (about 60), Jbeta genes (over twelve), VDJ rearrangements, or unique CDR3s.

Total RNA was extracted from the cultured T cells using TRIzol reagent. 5' rapid amplification of cDNA ends (5'RACE) was the method used to amplify TCRbeta libraries from the RNA. Before sequencing, library concentration and integrity were assessed using Qubit, an Agilent instrument, and quantitative PCR. A commercial service provider sequenced the qualified libraries on Illumina HiSeq or MiSeq. Processing in the source paper ran as follows. TCR sequences in each sample were identified with MiXCR version 1.8.2. For a clone to count as qualified, its CDR3 had to be longer than four amino acids, its nucleotide length had to be in-frame, and the clone could not contain a stop codon. A read counted as effective if the read contained the complete CDR3 structure. Expanded clones were validated by RT-PCR with 24 Vbeta primers, GeneScan spectratyping, and Sanger sequencing. TCRdb reworked the public reads: Q25 trimming with fastp, MiXCR clone assembly, productive beta chains retained. All rows with the same CDR3 protein become a single entry with the most common DNA and genes. These V and J calls derive from TCRdb rather than the authors' analysis. This sample gives over 10,000 distinct CDR3 sequences in total; 35% to 50% of them show up just once. The top ten hold 33% of the sample.

This clonotype was counted a few times. There is no known antigen for this receptor. No much larger clonotype is one base removed from it; base qualities were not supplied. CDR3 length: 13 amino acids, cysteine to phenylalanine. The sequence is cut down to CDR3 DNA, 39 bases in frame from base 1. V and J lose 5 bases and 3 bases, and a span of 10 bases separates them. From the germline V gene (reference sequence), CDR1 is SEHNR and CDR2 is FQNEAQ. As a first step, CD3+ T cells were rested overnight at around 2.5 million cells/mL in RPMI 1640 lacking fetal bovine serum. Following the manufacturer's instructions, MACS immunomagnetic beads were used to pull CD3+ T cells out of the PBMCs.

This sequence was found in a female donor in good health. The sequencing input was CD3+ T cells sorted from blood and cultured. The chain uses TRBV7-9 and TRBJ2-5; the D gene cannot be resolved reliably. The sequenced DNA: TGTGCCAGCAGCGTCCGAATGAAAGAGACCCAGTACTTC. This yields the protein CASSVRMKETQYF.